What follows are 26 T cell receptor beta chains derived from one specimen sequenced in a study of CD8+CD57+ T cells in acquired aplastic anemia. Genomic DNA acted as the template from which TCR beta VDJ combination and CDR3 sequence profiling were carried out. TCRdb itself ran the reads through MiXCR, one entry per CDR3 protein. This sample has about 250,000 distinct CDR3 sequences, with approximately 45% found just once. All sequencing subjects had displayed CD8+CD57+ cell expansion on flow cytometry. The sequenced sample consisted of sorted CD4+, CD8+, or CD8+CD57+ T cells (not recorded which) from PBMCs. All receptors derive from a human donor with aplastic anemia.

This clonotype was counted between two and nine times. This chain joins TRBV3-1 and TRBJ2-1; the D gene is possibly TRBD2 (6 bases). Per the germline V gene, CDR1 is LGHDT and CDR2 is YNNKEL (reference sequence). Trimming left V 3 bases short and J 4 bases short, with 10 bases between. This CDR3 has 14 residues. CDR3 nucleotide sequence: TGTGCCAGCAGCCACGGGGACTCATACAATGAGCAGTTCTTC. This sequence encodes CASSHGDSYNEQFF.

This chain connects TRBV27 to TRBJ1-5, with D perhaps TRBD1 (6 bases). The V and J ends lost 5 bases and 1 base respectively, with 12 bases between them. Germline CDR1 and CDR2: MNHEY and SMNVEV (reference sequence). The CDR3 totals 15 residues. As DNA, the CDR3 is TGTGCCAGCAGTACCATCGGGACAAGCAATCAGCCCCAGCATTTT. Amino acid sequence: CASSTIGTSNQPQHF.

Details on this clonotype: This may come from a read error, since a much larger clone is one base off. V is TRBV20-1 and J is TRBJ1-2; possible D gene TRBD1, 6 bases. Germline-derived CDR1 and CDR2 are DFQATT and SNEGSKA (reference sequence). The CDR3 totals 14 residues. The CDR3 spells CSASFYTDSVGYAF. The CDR3 DNA is TGCAGTGCTAGTTTTTACACGGACAGCGTTGGCTACGCCTTC.

This clonotype was counted many times. The rearrangement joins TRBV13 to TRBJ2-3; TRBD2 agrees at 7 bases. The length of the CDR3 is 16 residues. The ends lost 0 bases at V and 4 bases at J; junction bases unmatched: 7. Germline loops: CDR1 PRHDT, CDR2 FYEKMQ (reference sequence). CDR3 in DNA: TGTGCCAGCAGCTTAGGTGGTAGCGGGTACGCAGATACGCAGTATTTT. It codes for CASSLGGSGYADTQYF.

This clonotype was counted ten times or more. The V call is TRBV6-4, the J call TRBJ2-3, with 9 bases identical to TRBD1. V lost 4 bases, J lost 1 base, and 3 bases stayed unmatched. CDR3 length: 15 residues. Germline values: CDR1 MRHNA, CDR2 SNTAGT. The CDR3 is CASSVTGGGTDTQYF. The DNA for the CDR3 is TGTGCCAGCAGTGTCACAGGGGGCGGCACAGATACGCAGTATTTT.

The genes are TRBV9 and TRBJ2-5, with TRBD1 as a possible D gene (6 bases). The CDR3 is 14 residues long. Germline CDR1 is SGDLS and CDR2 is YYNGEE. V lost 0 bases to trimming and J lost 0 bases, with 6 bases between them. In DNA, the CDR3 is TGTGCCAGCAGCGTAGCAGGGGACCAAGAGACCCAGTACTTC. This encodes CASSVAGDQETQYF.

A remark on this clonotype: This CDR3 is missing its conserved last phenylalanine or tryptophan, likely due to a read error. This chain links TRBV6-4 with TRBJ1-1; 7 nucleotides match TRBD1. V lost 6 bases and J lost 11; bases outside the gene matches: 15. Germline V gene sequence: CDR1 MRHNA, CDR2 SNTAGT. The CDR3 totals 14 residues. The CDR3 DNA follows: TGTGCCAGCAGAGGGACAGAGAACACTCGTGGGGCTTTCTCT. Residues: CASRGTENTRGAFS.

The chain employs TRBV5-8 and TRBJ1-3; D is unclear. The CDR3 loop spans 14 amino acids. Germline CDR1 SGHTS, CDR2 YDEGEE. Deletions cut 5 bases from V and 0 bases from J, with 9 bases between. The CDR3 bases are TGTGCCAGCAGGACCCGCGACTCTGGAAACACCATATATTTT. Its protein is CASRTRDSGNTIYF.

A word on this clonotype: The junction and the germline gene differ at one end; a read error may be behind it. The chain is built from TRBV9 and TRBJ1-1; 9 bases fit TRBD1. CDR1 SGDLS and CDR2 YYNGEE come from the germline V gene. The CDR3 contains 15 residues. The DNA of the CDR3 is TGTGCCAGCAGCGCGGGACAGGGACTTAACACTGAAGTTTTCTTT. Its protein product is CASSAGQGLNTEVFF.

This clonotype was counted only a few times. The chain couples TRBV6-5 to TRBJ1-1, with 7 bases matching TRBD1. CDR3 length equals 13 residues. Germline loops: CDR1 MNHEY, CDR2 SVGAGI. With 6 bases clipped from V and 3 bases from J, the junction kept 4 bases outside the gene matches. The CDR3 spells CASRGGGDTEAFF. DNA of the CDR3: TGTGCCAGCAGGGGAGGGGGCGACACTGAAGCTTTCTTT.

This clonotype came up many times. CDR3 in DNA: TGTGCCAGCAGCCACGGGGGGGCGAACATTCAGTACTTC. It is translated as CASSHGGANIQYF. V usage is TRBV7-3 and J usage is TRBJ2-4, with 8 bases that match TRBD2. Germline V gene sequence: CDR1 SGHTA, CDR2 FQGTGA. V lost 5 bases and J lost 7; bases outside the gene matches: 4. The CDR3 is 13 amino acids.

This clonotype was observed many times. The chain employs TRBV12-3 or TRBV12-4 and TRBJ1-6; no definite D call. This CDR3 contains 12 residues. The germline V and J ends were trimmed by 8 bases and 10 bases, with 12 bases remaining between them. CDR3 coding DNA: TGTGCCAGCGCCCACGGCGGGTCACCCCTCCACTTT. Translation: CASAHGGSPLHF.

V usage is TRBV5-1 and J usage is TRBJ2-3; D not certain. Between the trimmed V and J ends, which lost 4 bases and 1 base, there was a span of 10 bases. Germline V CDR1 and CDR2: SGHRS, YFSETQ. The CDR3 is 14 amino acids. For the CDR3, the DNA is TGCGCCAGCAGCCAGAGTGGGGGCACAGATACGCAGTATTTT. This encodes CASSQSGGTDTQYF.

This clonotype appeared a few times. The chain is built from TRBV6-1 and TRBJ2-1; D is tentatively TRBD1 or TRBD2 (5 bases each). CDR3 length equals 14 residues. V gave up 2 bases and J gave up 2 bases, with 7 bases separating them. The germline V gene has CDR1 MNHNS and CDR2 SASEGT. CDR3 region: CASSEQGPYNEQFF. Here the CDR3 DNA reads TGTGCCAGCAGTGAACAGGGACCCTACAATGAGCAGTTCTTC.

This clonotype occurred many times. The chain couples TRBV20-1 to TRBJ2-7; no firm D call. V was shortened by 0 bases and J by 4 bases, with 10 bases between the two germline ends. Germline CDR1 and CDR2: DFQATT and SNEGSKA (reference sequence). The CDR3 totals 13 residues. The chain's CDR3 is CSARELREYEQYF. The DNA of the CDR3 is TGCAGTGCTAGAGAGTTACGAGAGTACGAGCAGTACTTC.

The chain uses TRBV24-1 and TRBJ2-3; D gene uncertain. This CDR3 contains 16 residues. Germline CDR1 KGHDR, CDR2 SFDVKD. V lost 11 bases to trimming and J lost 0 bases, with 20 bases between them. CDR3 amino acids: CASRSRRGTSTDTQYF. The DNA for the CDR3 is TGTGCCAGCAGAAGTAGGAGAGGCACGAGCACAGATACGCAGTATTTT.

With regard to this clonotype: This sequence may be a read error, since a much larger clone differs from it by one base. The chain joins TRBV20-1 to TRBJ2-2, with 10 bases that match TRBD2. This CDR3 region has 16 residues. Germline CDR1 is DFQATT and CDR2 is SNEGSKA (reference sequence). In DNA form, the CDR3 reads TGCAGTGCTAGGGGTACGCTAGCGGGAGATACCGGGGAGCTGCTTTTT. Residues: CSARGTLAGDTGELLF.

This clonotype has at least ten counts. The rearrangement uses TRBV25-1 and TRBJ2-5, with 11 bases aligning to TRBD1. The CDR3 covers 14 residues. The ends lost 10 bases at V and 4 bases at J; junction bases unmatched: 8. Germline V gives CDR1 MGHDK, CDR2 SYGVNS. CDR3 residues: CATLDRGRGETQYF. CDR3 DNA sequence: TGTGCCACCCTGGACAGGGGGCGAGGAGAGACCCAGTACTTC.

V and J are TRBV4-3 and TRBJ2-6, with 11 nucleotides matching TRBD1. This CDR3 comprises 15 residues. V was pared by 1 base and J by 10 bases, with 3 bases of the junction left unmatched. Germline-derived CDR1 and CDR2 are LGHNA and YSLEER. CDR3 region: CASSQGTGGANVLTF. The CDR3 nucleotides read TGCGCCAGCAGCCAAGGGACAGGGGGCGCGAACGTCCTGACTTTC.

J is TRBJ2-3 and V is TRBV15; no reliable D call. This CDR3 is built from 13 residues. The germline V gene encodes CDR1 LNHNV and CDR2 YYDKDF (reference sequence). V was cut by 0 bases and J by 3 bases, with 4 bases left in between. In DNA, the CDR3 is TGTGCCACCAGCAGAGAAGGGACAGATACGCAGTATTTT. Its protein is CATSREGTDTQYF.

The V gene is TRBV19, the J gene TRBJ1-2; perhaps TRBD1 as D (6 bases). Germline V lookup: CDR1 LNHDA, CDR2 SQIVND (reference sequence). The ends were cut back, 5 bases at V and 4 bases at J, with 14 bases in the middle. This CDR3 comprises 14 residues. The CDR3 is CASSSGQTLYGYTF. In DNA, the CDR3 is TGTGCCAGTAGTTCCGGACAGACCCTCTATGGCTACACCTTC.

There are many counts of this clonotype. The chain has TRBV13 and TRBJ2-1, with D perhaps TRBD1 (5 bases). The germline V and J ends were trimmed by 5 bases and 0 bases, with 11 bases remaining between them. Germline CDR1 is PRHDT and CDR2 is FYEKMQ (reference sequence). CDR3 length equals 15 residues. CDR3 DNA sequence: TGTGCCAGCAGCCGACAGTTCCGCTCCTACAATGAGCAGTTCTTC. Residues: CASSRQFRSYNEQFF.

This clonotype was seen repeatedly, ten times or more. The chain employs TRBV5-8 and TRBJ2-1; possibly TRBD2 for D (6 bases). CDR1 and CDR2 (germline): SGHTS, YDEGEE. The CDR3 sequence is 13 residues long. V lost 1 base and J 6 bases, leaving 8 bases between the germline ends. CDR3 in amino acids: CASSLRGSNEQFF. CDR3 DNA sequence: TGTGCCAGCAGCTTGCGGGGGAGCAATGAGCAGTTCTTC.

V is TRBV19 and J is TRBJ1-1; 9 bases are shared with TRBD1. This CDR3 contains 14 residues. Germline V gene lookup returns CDR1 LNHDA and CDR2 SQIVND (reference sequence). V dropped 5 bases and J dropped 6; count of bases not matched to a gene: 7. CDR3 coding DNA: TGTGCCAGTAGTCCTCTACAGGGGGCCTCTGAAGCTTTCTTT. Its translation is CASSPLQGASEAFF. The full variable domain, its missing parts supplied by reference TRBV19 and TRBJ1-1, is DGGITQSPKYLFRKEGQNVTLSCEQNLNHDAMYWYRQDPGQGLRLIYYSQIVNDFQKGDIAEGYSVSREKKESFPLTVTSAQKNPTAFYLCASSPLQGASEAFFGQGTRLTVV.

This clonotype was recorded at least ten times. The genes are TRBV20-1 and TRBJ1-2, with a possible D match to TRBD1 (5 bases). CDR3 length: 14 amino acids. The V end lost 0 bases, the J end lost 3 bases, and 11 bases lay between the germline ends. The germline gives CDR1 DFQATT, CDR2 SNEGSKA (reference sequence). CDR3: CSARDAGNHYGYTF. The DNA of the CDR3 is TGCAGTGCTAGAGATGCAGGGAACCACTATGGCTACACCTTC.

The chain joins TRBV29-1 to TRBJ1-2; 8 bases align to TRBD1. Unmatched junction bases numbered 8, after V lost 5 bases and J lost 3 bases. Germline V gene sequence: CDR1 SQVTM, CDR2 ANQGSEA. The CDR3 is 14 residues long. The CDR3 here is CSVRHGQGDYGYTF. CDR3 DNA: TGCAGCGTTAGGCATGGACAGGGTGACTATGGCTACACCTTC.